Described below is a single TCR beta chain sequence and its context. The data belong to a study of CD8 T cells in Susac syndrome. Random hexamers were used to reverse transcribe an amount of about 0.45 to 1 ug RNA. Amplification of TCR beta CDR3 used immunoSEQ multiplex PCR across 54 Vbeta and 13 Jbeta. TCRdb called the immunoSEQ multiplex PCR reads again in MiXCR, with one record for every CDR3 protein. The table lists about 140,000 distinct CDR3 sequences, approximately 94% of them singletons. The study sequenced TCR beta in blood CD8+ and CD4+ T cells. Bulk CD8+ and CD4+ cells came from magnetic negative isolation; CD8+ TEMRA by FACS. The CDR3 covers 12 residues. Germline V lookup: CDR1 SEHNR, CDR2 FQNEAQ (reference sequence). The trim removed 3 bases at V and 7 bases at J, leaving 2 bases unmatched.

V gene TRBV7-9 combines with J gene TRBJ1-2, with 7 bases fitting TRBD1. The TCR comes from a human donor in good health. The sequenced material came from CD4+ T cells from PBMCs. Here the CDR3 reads CASSFRGSGYTF. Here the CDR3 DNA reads TGTGCCAGCAGCTTCAGGGGGTCTGGCTACACCTTC.